This T cell receptor beta chain stems from a study of spatial heterogeneity in lung cancer. About the study: Among detected sequences, beta-chain ones consistently exceeded alpha-chain ones in number. Study results and caveats: Tumoral mutation counts were tracked by counts of expanded intratumoral alpha and beta TCRs.

The CDR3 runs 16 residues. Unmatched junction bases numbered 7, after V lost 5 bases and J lost 0 bases. Germline V gene sequence: CDR1 SGHVS, CDR2 FNYEAQ. TCR cDNA molecules were tagged individually, and each one carried a unique molecular identifier. In TCRdb, the 5' RACE reads were re-called with MiXCR into one record per CDR3 protein. The data contain about 11,000 distinct CDR3 sequences, around 10% of them singletons. Time point of the sample: sample taken at primary tumor resection. Donation came from around 77 patients with untreated early-stage non-small cell lung cancer. TCRs were sequenced from unsorted whole RNA of tumor, nontumor lung or PBMC. This clonotype was picked up many times. As yet, its antigen is unknown.

The chain links TRBV7-6 to TRBJ2-1; TRBD1 aligns across 7 bases. This specimen consisted of lung tumor tissue, obtained at surgery. The clonotype was recovered from a female donor with early-stage non-small cell lung cancer. CDR3 loop: CASSPQGQYSYNEQFF. The CDR3, as DNA: TGTGCCAGCAGCCCACAGGGACAGTACTCCTACAATGAGCAGTTCTTC.